These 26 T cell receptor beta chains share one sample of origin, sequenced in a study of Graves' ophthalmopathy and Graves' hyperthyroidism. RNA transcripts served as template for amplifying TCR beta CDR3 sequences. First-round RT-PCR relied on HTBI primers, and a second-round multiplex PCR came next. TCRdb re-called the multiplex PCR reads with MiXCR, one entry per CDR3 protein. The table has hundreds of thousands of distinct CDR3 sequences, approximately 39% seen once. The sample comprised peripheral blood. These receptor sequences come from an adult man with Graves' ophthalmopathy.

This clonotype appeared many times. The V and J genes are TRBV3-1 and TRBJ1-6; weak D call: TRBD1 (5 bases). Germline V gene lookup returns CDR1 LGHDT and CDR2 YNNKEL (reference sequence). Trimming cost V 0 bases and J 7 bases, with 13 bases left between them. This CDR3 spans 16 amino acids. The CDR3 sequence is CASSQDSGRSNSPLHF. CDR3 DNA: TGTGCCAGCAGCCAAGATTCAGGGAGGAGCAATTCACCCCTCCACTTT.

For this clonotype: A much larger clone differs from this one at a single base, so this may be a read error. The rearrangement uses TRBV19 and TRBJ2-2; 8 bases agree with TRBD1. CDR1 is LNHDA, CDR2 SQIVND, per germline (reference sequence). There are 15 residues in the CDR3. The CDR3 DNA is TGTGCCAGTAGTAGACAGGGGAGAGGCACCGGGGTGCTGTTTTTT. This sequence encodes CASSRQGRGTGVLFF.

In this sample, this clonotype turned up many times. The chain couples TRBV7-2 to TRBJ2-2, with 10 bases lining up with TRBD1. The length of the CDR3 is 16 residues. CDR1 and CDR2 from the germline V gene are SGHTA and FQGNSA. The J segment lost 5 bases and the V segment lost 5 bases, leaving 8 bases of the junction unmatched. CDR3 sequence: CASSLVGTGVTGELFF. DNA for the CDR3: TGTGCCAGCAGCCTTGTAGGGACAGGGGTAACCGGGGAGCTGTTTTTT.

The chain uses TRBV7-2 and TRBJ2-5; 9 nucleotides align to TRBD1. Germline V gene data show CDR1 as SGHTA and CDR2 as FQGNSA. The V segment lost 8 bases and the J segment 5 bases; nucleotides outside the gene matches: 9. The CDR3 has 14 amino acids. The chain's CDR3 is CASGGTGSWETQYF. DNA of the CDR3: TGTGCCAGCGGCGGGACAGGGAGTTGGGAGACCCAGTACTTC.

This clonotype was found many times. This chain uses TRBV7-3 with TRBJ2-7, with 8 bases aligning to TRBD1. Unmatched junction bases numbered 8, after V lost 0 bases and J lost 4 bases. The CDR3 covers 16 residues. Per the germline V gene, CDR1 is SGHTA and CDR2 is FQGTGA. This CDR3 is CASSLTPDRGRYEQYF. Written as DNA, the CDR3 is TGTGCCAGCAGCTTAACCCCCGACAGGGGTAGGTACGAGCAGTACTTC.

The gene calls are TRBV25-1 and TRBJ1-1, with 10 bases lining up with TRBD1. V lost 6 bases and J lost 3; bases outside the gene matches: 7. Germline lookup yields CDR1 MGHDK and CDR2 SYGVNS. The CDR3 spans 15 residues. The CDR3 is CASSADGTGDTEAFF. CDR3 DNA sequence: TGTGCCAGCAGCGCCGACGGGACAGGGGACACTGAAGCTTTCTTT.

Comment on this clonotype: A read error may produce the germline difference seen at one junction end. Here the CDR3 DNA reads TGTGCCAGCAGCTTAGGGACAGGAACCTACGGGCAGTACTTC. Translating gives CASSLGTGTYGQYF. The J gene is TRBJ2-7, the V gene TRBV11-1; 7 bases agree with TRBD1. Germline CDR1 reads SGHAT; CDR2 reads FQDESV (reference sequence). The length of the CDR3 is 14 residues.

This clonotype was picked up many times. V and J are TRBV5-8 and TRBJ1-2, with a tentative D call TRBD1 (5 bases). The CDR3 loop spans 14 amino acids. The V end lost 4 bases, the J end lost 5 bases, and 15 bases lay between the germline ends. Germline V gene lookup returns CDR1 SGHTS and CDR2 YDEGEE. CDR3 sequence reads: CASSQAQGWYGYTF. In DNA form, the CDR3 reads TGTGCCAGCAGCCAGGCGCAGGGTTGGTATGGCTACACCTTC.

This clonotype was picked up a small number of times. The V and J genes are TRBV7-9 and TRBJ1-4, with D hard to call. This CDR3 spans 14 amino acids. Trimming left V 5 bases short and J 7 bases short, with 14 bases between. Germline V gene sequence: CDR1 SEHNR, CDR2 FQNEAQ (reference sequence). CDR3 protein: CASSRPGPFEKLFF. The DNA for the CDR3 is TGTGCCAGCAGCCGCCCCGGGCCCTTTGAAAAACTGTTTTTT. Using reference TRBV7-9 and TRBJ1-4 for the parts outside the CDR3, the full variable domain is DTGVSQNPRHKITKRGQNVTFRCDPISEHNRLYWYRQTLGQGPEFLTYFQNEAQLEKSRLLSDRFSAERPKGSFSTLEIQRTEQGDSAMYLCASSRPGPFEKLFFGSGTQLSVL.

This clonotype occurred many times. CDR3 coding DNA: TGTGCCACCAGCCCGATGACAGGGTTTGAACTGTTTTTT. It codes for CATSPMTGFELFF. The V gene is TRBV15, the J gene TRBJ1-4; 7 nucleotides agree with TRBD1. V lost 5 bases, J lost 12 bases, and 9 bases stayed unmatched. This CDR3 comprises 13 residues. CDR1 is LNHNV and CDR2 is YYDKDF in the germline V gene (reference sequence).

The CDR3 coding sequence is TGTGCCAGCTCTCAAGGACAGGGACTTAAGGGGGAGCAGTACTTC. Its translation: CASSQGQGLKGEQYF. The chain recombines TRBV24-1 with TRBJ2-7; 8 bases are a match to TRBD1. Unmatched junction bases numbered 18, after V lost 11 bases and J lost 7 bases. Germline V gives CDR1 KGHDR, CDR2 SFDVKD. This CDR3 spans 15 amino acids.

The chain joins TRBV11-2 to TRBJ1-2; TRBD1 matches 10 bases. Per the germline V gene, CDR1 is SGHAT and CDR2 is FQNNGV. Trimming took 3 bases from V and 8 from J; bases not matched to a gene: 6. CDR3 length equals 14 residues. DNA for the CDR3: TGTGCCAGCAGCTTTAGACAGGGGGCTGGCGGCTACACCTTC. Encoded protein: CASSFRQGAGGYTF.

This clonotype was picked up a small number of times. The chain joins TRBV6-6 to TRBJ2-5; D may be TRBD1 or TRBD2 (5 bases each). This CDR3 has 17 residues. With 7 bases removed from V and 1 base from J, the gap between germline ends came to 22 bases. Germline V gene lookup returns CDR1 MNHNY and CDR2 SVGAGI (reference sequence). CDR3 region: CASTVARRGAFQETQYF. The CDR3 DNA follows: TGTGCCAGCACCGTGGCCCGGAGAGGGGCCTTCCAAGAGACCCAGTACTTC.

This clonotype occurred once. V gene TRBV5-6 combines with J gene TRBJ2-6; D possibly uses TRBD1 or TRBD2 (5 bases each). The V end lost 4 bases, the J end lost 9 bases, and 20 bases lay between the germline ends. The CDR3 contains 16 residues. Germline values: CDR1 SGHDT, CDR2 YYEEEE. The CDR3 region has the DNA TGTGCCAGCAGCGCCGGGACGGCTCTATCGGGCAACGTCCTGACTTTC. It codes for CASSAGTALSGNVLTF. Full variable domain (missing parts from reference TRBV5-6 and TRBJ2-6): DAGVTQSPTHLIKTRGQQVTLRCSPKSGHDTVSWYQQALGQGPQFIFQYYEEEERQRGNFPDRFSGHQFPNYSSELNVNALLLGDSALYLCASSAGTALSGNVLTFGAGSRLTVL.

A note on this clonotype: This sequence may be a read error, since a much larger clone differs from it by one base. This chain connects TRBV10-2 to TRBJ1-1, with no clear D. Germline loops: CDR1 WSHSY, CDR2 SAAADI. This CDR3 comprises 14 residues. The CDR3 DNA is TGTGCCATCAGTTCACGGGAGAGGAACACTGAAGCTTTCTTT. Translation: CAISSRERNTEAFF.

The chain couples TRBV10-3 to TRBJ1-6, with 8 bases that match TRBD1. CDR1 is ENHRY, CDR2 SYGVKD, per germline. Trimming took 11 bases from V and 7 from J; bases not matched to a gene: 13. This CDR3 is 15 amino acids long. The CDR3 sequence is CAVRVGQGWNSPLHF. The CDR3 DNA is TGTGCCGTACGGGTAGGACAGGGATGGAATTCACCCCTCCACTTT.

This clonotype was picked up many times. This rearrangement joins TRBV12-3 or TRBV12-4 to TRBJ1-1; tentatively, D is TRBD1 (5 bases). The CDR3 loop spans 16 amino acids. The ends were cut back, 6 bases at V and 0 bases at J, with 17 bases in the middle. CDR3 region: CASSPPGRIMNTEAFF. CDR3 bases: TGTGCCAGCAGCCCGCCGGGACGTATCATGAACACTGAAGCTTTCTTT.

CDR3 sequence (DNA): TGCAGTGCTAGAGAGTACTTAGGCTTCGGCGGGGGGGCCGGGGAGCTGTTTTTT. Encoded protein: CSAREYLGFGGGAGELFF. This sequence joins TRBV20-1 and TRBJ2-2; TRBD2 aligns across 9 bases. There are 18 residues in the CDR3. Looked up from germline, CDR1 is DFQATT and CDR2 is SNEGSKA (reference sequence). With V trimmed by 0 bases and J by 6 bases, 14 bases remained unmatched.

This clonotype occurred many times. V is TRBV7-2 and J is TRBJ1-1; D is ambiguous. CDR3 length equals 13 residues. The germline V and J ends were trimmed by 2 bases and 4 bases, with 8 bases remaining between them. Germline CDR1 SGHTA, CDR2 FQGNSA. CDR3 DNA sequence: TGTGCCAGCAGCTTAACGGGGTTCACTGAAGCTTTCTTT. It yields the protein CASSLTGFTEAFF.

Note on this clonotype: A much more abundant neighbour one base away suggests this may be a read error. The V gene is TRBV9, the J gene TRBJ1-5; the D gene is possibly TRBD1 (5 bases). The V gene lost 7 bases and the J gene lost 5 bases, with 19 bases spanning the gap. This CDR3 region has 15 residues. Germline values: CDR1 SGDLS, CDR2 YYNGEE. The CDR3 reads CASSDRRGSDQPQHF. CDR3 nucleotides: TGTGCCAGCTCGGACCGAAGGGGCAGCGATCAGCCCCAGCATTTT.

The V call is TRBV7-9, the J call TRBJ2-7; D tentatively fits TRBD1 or TRBD2 (5 bases each). V was trimmed by 2 bases and J by 6 bases, leaving 14 bases between them. The CDR3 loop spans 14 amino acids. Germline lookup yields CDR1 SEHNR and CDR2 FQNEAQ (reference sequence). The DNA for the CDR3 is TGTGCCAGCAGCTTATGGGGACGTGGCGGCGAGCAGTACTTC. Its protein is CASSLWGRGGEQYF.

This clonotype showed up many times. CDR3 in DNA: TGTGCCAGCGGACAGGGGCTGGTTGGCAAGACTGAAGCTTTCTTT. Translation: CASGQGLVGKTEAFF. The rearrangement joins TRBV25-1 to TRBJ1-1; 9 bases agree with TRBD1. Germline assignment: CDR1 MGHDK and CDR2 SYGVNS. The V segment lost 8 bases and the J segment 5 bases; nucleotides outside the gene matches: 12. The CDR3 runs 15 residues.

This clonotype turned up a few times. The chain is built from TRBV19 and TRBJ1-1, with D unresolved. Germline V CDR1 and CDR2: LNHDA, SQIVND (reference sequence). The length of the CDR3 is 15 residues. Trimming cost V 3 bases and J 4 bases, with 15 bases left between them. The CDR3 is CASSIRKGIFTEAFF. CDR3 sequence (DNA): TGTGCCAGTAGTATTAGAAAGGGCATCTTCACTGAAGCTTTCTTT.

This chain joins TRBV15 and TRBJ2-5; D could derive from TRBD1 or TRBD2 (5 bases each). Trimming removed 0 bases at V and 5 bases at J, with 16 bases between. The germline CDR1 and CDR2 sequences are LNHNV and YYDKDF (reference sequence). This CDR3 is 16 amino acids long. The CDR3 spells CATSRDRDRTEETQYF. The CDR3, as DNA: TGTGCCACCAGCAGAGATCGGGACCGAACTGAGGAGACCCAGTACTTC. Based on the CDR3 plus reference TRBV15 and TRBJ2-5, the full variable domain is DAMVIQNPRYQVTQFGKPVTLSCSQTLNHNVMYWYQQKSSQAPKLLFHYYDKDFNNEADTPDNFQSRRPNTSFCFLDIRSPGLGDTAMYLCATSRDRDRTEETQYFGPGTRLLVL.

This clonotype was detected ten times or more. The chain employs TRBV20-1 and TRBJ2-5; D possibly corresponds to TRBD1 (5 bases). CDR3 size: 13 residues. The V gene lost 4 bases and the J gene lost 4 bases, with 13 bases spanning the gap. The germline gives CDR1 DFQATT, CDR2 SNEGSKA (reference sequence). CDR3 in DNA: TGCAGTGCTATGGGTCAGGGCGGAGAGACCCAGTACTTC. Amino acids: CSAMGQGGETQYF.

The chain is built from TRBV7-6 and TRBJ2-2, with TRBD1 matching 9 bases. Trimming took 5 bases from V and 7 from J; bases not matched to a gene: 5. Germline V gene data show CDR1 as SGHVS and CDR2 as FNYEAQ. There are 14 residues in the CDR3. The CDR3: CASSPDRGDGELFF. The CDR3 DNA is TGTGCCAGCAGCCCCGACAGGGGGGACGGGGAGCTGTTTTTT.